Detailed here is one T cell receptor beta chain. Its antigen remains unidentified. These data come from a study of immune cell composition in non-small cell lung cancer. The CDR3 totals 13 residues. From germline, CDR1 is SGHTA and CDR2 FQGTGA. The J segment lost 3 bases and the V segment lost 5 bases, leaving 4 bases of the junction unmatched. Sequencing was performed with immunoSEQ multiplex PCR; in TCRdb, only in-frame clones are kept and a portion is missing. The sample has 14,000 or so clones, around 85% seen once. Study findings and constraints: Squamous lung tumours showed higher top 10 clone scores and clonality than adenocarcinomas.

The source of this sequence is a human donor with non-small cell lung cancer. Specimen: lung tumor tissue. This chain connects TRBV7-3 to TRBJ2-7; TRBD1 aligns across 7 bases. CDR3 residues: CASSRGQHYEQYF. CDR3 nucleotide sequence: TGTGCCAGCAGCCGGGGACAGCACTACGAGCAGTACTTC.